The next 16 T cell receptor beta chains were all read from a single sample in a study of siplizumab effects on memory and regulatory T cells. Using immunoSEQ multiplex PCR, the repertoire was profiled, and TCRdb retains in-frame clones only, with some absent. The table lists 80,000 to 130,000 clones, approximately 92% of them singletons, with 2.6% in the top ten. The material sequenced was CD4+ T cells sorted from blood. The receptors derive from a human donor in good health. Some clones in this sample may be carry-over from other donors' samples.

This sequence joins TRBV2 and TRBJ1-2; D uncertain. This CDR3 is built from 13 residues. Germline lookup yields CDR1 SNHLY and CDR2 FYNNEI. The germline V and J ends were trimmed by 7 bases and 4 bases, with 13 bases remaining between them. CDR3 residues: CASIGVSLYGYTF. In DNA form, the CDR3 reads TGTGCCAGCATCGGGGTGTCACTCTATGGCTACACCTTC.

The chain employs TRBV7-2 and TRBJ2-5; D unresolved. V lost 1 base and J lost 7, with 4 bases in between. Germline V CDR1 and CDR2: SGHTA, FQGNSA. The CDR3 is 11 residues long. The CDR3 DNA sequence: TGTGCCAGCAGCTTAGGAACGACCCAGTACTTC. Translated, it gives CASSLGTTQYF.

The chain employs TRBV21-1 and TRBJ1-2; the D call TRBD1 from the table was never checked on the DNA. TRBV21-1 is termed a pseudogene. This CDR3 is built from 17 residues. The CDR3 loop is CASSKISPGTGVGGYTF. CDR3 coding DNA: TGTGCCAGCAGCAAAATCTCCCCCGGGACAGGAGTTGGCGGCTACACCTTC.

The V and J genes are TRBV6-1 and TRBJ2-5, with D possibly called TRBD1 or TRBD2 (5 bases each). The V gene lost 4 bases and the J gene lost 1 base, with 16 bases spanning the gap. In germline, CDR1 is MNHNS, CDR2 SASEGT. The CDR3 contains 16 residues. The CDR3 spells CASSGGGTQSQETQYF. The DNA for the CDR3 is TGTGCCAGCAGTGGGGGTGGGACCCAAAGCCAAGAGACCCAGTACTTC.

J is TRBJ2-3 and V is TRBV15; D is unclear. Trimming left V 3 bases short and J 5 bases short, with 12 bases between. Germline V gives CDR1 LNHNV, CDR2 YYDKDF (reference sequence). CDR3 length: 14 amino acids. DNA of the CDR3: TGTGCCACCAGCAGTTCTCAGACGGTAGATACGCAGTATTTT. Translating it yields CATSSSQTVDTQYF.

This clone has only one observation. The chain links TRBV11-2 to TRBJ2-1; a possible D gene is TRBD2 (7 bases). This CDR3 has 16 residues. From germline, CDR1 is SGHAT and CDR2 FQNNGV. The V gene lost 4 bases and the J gene lost 5 bases, with 18 bases spanning the gap. The CDR3 DNA sequence: TGTGCCAGCAGCTCGCTCTGGGCGGGGGCCGACAATGAGCAGTTCTTC. This gives the protein CASSSLWAGADNEQFF.

The chain combines TRBV12-2 with TRBJ2-7; the table gives TRBD2 as D, unverified against the DNA. TRBV12-2 is tagged as a pseudogene. The CDR3 length is 16 residues. This CDR3 reads CASRLRLAPHTYEQYF. CDR3 in DNA: TGTGCAAGTCGCTTACGACTAGCCCCTCATACCTACGAGCAGTACTTC.

The genes are TRBV21-1 and TRBJ2-3; the DNA was not compared with TRBD1, the D call given in the table. TRBV21-1 is listed as a pseudogene. The length of the CDR3 is 16 residues. The CDR3 bases are TGTGCCAGCATTCGGACAGGGGAAAGTAGCACAGATACGCAGTATTTT. The encoded protein is CASIRTGESSTDTQYF.

In its sample, this clone was seen once. The rearrangement links TRBV9 to TRBJ1-1; 8 bases match TRBD1. Germline V gene lookup returns CDR1 SGDLS and CDR2 YYNGEE. J lost 1 base, V lost 4 bases, and 6 bases had no gene match. This CDR3 contains 15 residues. DNA of the CDR3: TGTGCCAGCAGCCTCCGGGACAGGAAGAACACTGAAGCTTTCTTT. Translated, it gives CASSLRDRKNTEAFF.

The rearrangement links TRBV27 to TRBJ2-1, with D possibly being TRBD1 (6 bases). The CDR3 consists of 12 residues. Per germline, CDR1 MNHEY and CDR2 SMNVEV (reference sequence). The V end was cut by 8 bases, the J end by 5 bases, with 10 bases between. The CDR3 DNA is TGTGCCAGCGGACAGTGGGACAATGAGCAGTTCTTC. This codes for CASGQWDNEQFF.

The V call is TRBV28, the J call TRBJ1-3, with a possible D match to TRBD1 (5 bases). CDR3 length: 16 amino acids. The germline V and J ends were trimmed by 4 bases and 4 bases, with 17 bases remaining between them. Germline CDR1 reads MDHEN; CDR2 reads SYDVKM. CDR3 sequence: CASSSPDSLAGNTIYF. The CDR3 coding sequence is TGTGCCAGCAGTTCACCCGACAGCTTAGCGGGAAACACCATATATTTT.

This chain uses TRBV19 with TRBJ2-7; no reliable D call. Trimming shortened V by 6 bases and J by 2 bases, and 17 bases separated the two germline ends. Per the germline V gene, CDR1 is LNHDA and CDR2 is SQIVND (reference sequence). This CDR3 is built from 15 residues. CDR3 bases: TGTGCCAGTAGCAAAGGGTCTACCTGGGCCTACGAGCAGTACTTC. The encoded protein is CASSKGSTWAYEQYF.

The V call is TRBV28, the J call TRBJ2-4; TRBD2 matches at 14 bases. Trimming cost V 5 bases and J 8 bases; bases outside gene matches: 5. From germline, CDR1 is MDHEN and CDR2 SYDVKM. The CDR3 is 15 amino acids. Here the CDR3 reads CASSPGTSGSHIQYF. The CDR3 region has the DNA TGTGCCAGCAGTCCCGGGACTAGCGGGAGTCACATTCAGTACTTC.

This CDR3 is CSVETGFLHGYTF. The CDR3 DNA reads TGCAGCGTTGAGACAGGGTTTCTGCATGGCTACACCTTC. The V gene is TRBV29-1, the J gene TRBJ1-2; 7 bases align to TRBD1. The CDR3 loop spans 13 amino acids. Unmatched junction bases numbered 7, after V lost 3 bases and J lost 6 bases. Germline values: CDR1 SQVTM, CDR2 ANQGSEA.

The chain joins TRBV5-6 to TRBJ2-7, with D perhaps being TRBD1 or TRBD2 (5 bases each). The V and J ends lost 4 bases and 0 bases respectively, with 14 bases between them. CDR1 and CDR2 from the germline V gene are SGHDT and YYEEEE. CDR3 length equals 15 residues. The chain's CDR3 is CASSLFDGTSYEQYF. The DNA of the CDR3 is TGTGCCAGCAGCCTCTTTGACGGGACCTCCTACGAGCAGTACTTC.

DNA for the CDR3: TGTGCCAGCAGCCAAGAAGGAACAACTAATGAGCAGTTCTTC. This codes for CASSQEGTTNEQFF. The rearrangement joins TRBV4-2 to TRBJ2-1; no reliable D call. The CDR3 runs to 14 residues. The V gene lost 0 bases and the J gene lost 7 bases, with 10 bases spanning the gap. From germline, CDR1 is LGHNA and CDR2 YNFKEQ.